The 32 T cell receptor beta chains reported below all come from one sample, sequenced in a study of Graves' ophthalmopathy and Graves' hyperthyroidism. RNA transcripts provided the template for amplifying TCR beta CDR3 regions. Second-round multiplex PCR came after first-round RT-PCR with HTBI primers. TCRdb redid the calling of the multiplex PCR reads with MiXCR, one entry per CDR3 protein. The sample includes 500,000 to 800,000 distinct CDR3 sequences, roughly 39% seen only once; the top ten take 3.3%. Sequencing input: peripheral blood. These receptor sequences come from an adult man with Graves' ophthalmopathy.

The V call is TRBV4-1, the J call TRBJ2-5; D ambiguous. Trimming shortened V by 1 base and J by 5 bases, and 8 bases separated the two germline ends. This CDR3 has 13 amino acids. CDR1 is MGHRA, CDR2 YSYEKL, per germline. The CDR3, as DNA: TGCGCCAGCAGCCAAGGGGTAATCGAGACCCAGTACTTC. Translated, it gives CASSQGVIETQYF.

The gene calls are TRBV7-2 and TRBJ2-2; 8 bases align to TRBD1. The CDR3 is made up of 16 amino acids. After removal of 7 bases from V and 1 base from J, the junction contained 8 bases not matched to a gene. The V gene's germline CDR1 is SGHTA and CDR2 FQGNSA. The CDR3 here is CASNPRQGKNTGELFF. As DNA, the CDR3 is TGTGCCAGCAACCCGAGACAGGGGAAGAACACCGGGGAGCTGTTTTTT.

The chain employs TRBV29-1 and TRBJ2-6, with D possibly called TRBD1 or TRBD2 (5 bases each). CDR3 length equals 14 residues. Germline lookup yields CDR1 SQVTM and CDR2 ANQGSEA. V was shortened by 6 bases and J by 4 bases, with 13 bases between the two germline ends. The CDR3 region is CSVMGEPGANVLTF. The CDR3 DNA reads TGCAGCGTCATGGGGGAACCGGGGGCCAACGTCCTGACTTTC.

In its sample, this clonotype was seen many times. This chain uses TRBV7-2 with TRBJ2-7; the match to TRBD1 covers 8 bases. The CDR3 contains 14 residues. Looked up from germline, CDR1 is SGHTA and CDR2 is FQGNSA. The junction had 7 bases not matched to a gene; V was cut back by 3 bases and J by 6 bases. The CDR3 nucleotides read TGTGCCAGCAGCTTTGGGACAGGAACCCCCGAGCAGTACTTC. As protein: CASSFGTGTPEQYF.

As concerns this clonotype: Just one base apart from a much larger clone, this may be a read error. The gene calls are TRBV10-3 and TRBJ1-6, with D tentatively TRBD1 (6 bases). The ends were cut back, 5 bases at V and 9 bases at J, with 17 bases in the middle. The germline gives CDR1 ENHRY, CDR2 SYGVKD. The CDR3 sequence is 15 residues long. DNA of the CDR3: TGTGCCATCAGTTACTCAGGGGTCATAGGTTCACCCCTCCACTTT. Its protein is CAISYSGVIGSPLHF.

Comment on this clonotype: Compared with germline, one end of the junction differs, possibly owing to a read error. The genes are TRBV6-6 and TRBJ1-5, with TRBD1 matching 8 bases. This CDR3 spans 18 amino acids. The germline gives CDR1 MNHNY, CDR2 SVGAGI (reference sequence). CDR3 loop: CTSSHWTGLRYSNQPQHF. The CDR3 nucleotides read TGTACCAGCAGCCACTGGACAGGGCTCCGTTATAGCAATCAGCCCCAGCATTTT.

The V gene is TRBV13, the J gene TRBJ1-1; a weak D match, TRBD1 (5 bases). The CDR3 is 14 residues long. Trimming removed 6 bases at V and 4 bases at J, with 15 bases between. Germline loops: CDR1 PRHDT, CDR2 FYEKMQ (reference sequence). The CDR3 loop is CASRGGRGSTEAFF. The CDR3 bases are TGTGCCAGCAGGGGTGGACGGGGGAGCACTGAAGCTTTCTTT.

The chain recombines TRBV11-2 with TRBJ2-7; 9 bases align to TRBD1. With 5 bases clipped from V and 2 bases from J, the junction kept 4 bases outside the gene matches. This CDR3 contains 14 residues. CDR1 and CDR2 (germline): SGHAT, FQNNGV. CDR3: CASSGQGKTYEQYF. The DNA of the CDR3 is TGTGCCAGCAGCGGACAGGGGAAAACCTACGAGCAGTACTTC.

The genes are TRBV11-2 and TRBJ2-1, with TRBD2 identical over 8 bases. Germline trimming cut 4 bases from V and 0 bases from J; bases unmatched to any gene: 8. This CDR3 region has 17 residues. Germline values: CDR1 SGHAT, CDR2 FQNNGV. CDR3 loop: CASSWGTGGFSYNEQFF. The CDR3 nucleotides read TGTGCCAGCAGCTGGGGGACGGGAGGGTTCTCCTACAATGAGCAGTTCTTC.

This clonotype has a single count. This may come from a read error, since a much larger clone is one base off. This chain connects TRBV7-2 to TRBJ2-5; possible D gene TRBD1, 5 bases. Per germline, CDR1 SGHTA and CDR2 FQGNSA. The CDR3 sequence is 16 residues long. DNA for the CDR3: TGTGCCAGCAGCTTAGAGTACGACAGTAACCAAGAGACCCAGGACTTC. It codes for CASSLEYDSNQETQDF.

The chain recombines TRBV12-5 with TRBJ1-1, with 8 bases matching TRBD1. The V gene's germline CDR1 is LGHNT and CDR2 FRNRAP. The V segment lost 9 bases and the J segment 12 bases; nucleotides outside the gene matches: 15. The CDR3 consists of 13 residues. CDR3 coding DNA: TGTGCTAGGGGCCCTGGGACAGGTCGTGTAACTTTCTTT. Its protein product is CARGPGTGRVTFF.

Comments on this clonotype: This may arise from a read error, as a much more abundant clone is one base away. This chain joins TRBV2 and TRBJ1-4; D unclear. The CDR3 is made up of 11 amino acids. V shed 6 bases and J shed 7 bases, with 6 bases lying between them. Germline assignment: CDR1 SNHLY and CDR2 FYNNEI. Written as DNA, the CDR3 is TGTGCCAGCAGGAGGAGTGAAAAACTGTTTTTT. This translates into CASRRSEKLFF.

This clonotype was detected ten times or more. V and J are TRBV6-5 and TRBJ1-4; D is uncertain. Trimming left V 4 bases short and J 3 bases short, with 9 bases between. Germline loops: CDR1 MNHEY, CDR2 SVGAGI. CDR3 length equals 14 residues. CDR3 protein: CASSLTSANEKLFF. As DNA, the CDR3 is TGTGCCAGCAGTTTAACCTCCGCTAATGAAAAACTGTTTTTT.

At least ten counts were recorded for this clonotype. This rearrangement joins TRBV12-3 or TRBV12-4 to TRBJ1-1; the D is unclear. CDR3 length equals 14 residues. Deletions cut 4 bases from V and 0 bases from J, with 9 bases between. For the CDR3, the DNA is TGTGCCAGCAGTTCTACCCCCATGAACACTGAAGCTTTCTTT. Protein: CASSSTPMNTEAFF.

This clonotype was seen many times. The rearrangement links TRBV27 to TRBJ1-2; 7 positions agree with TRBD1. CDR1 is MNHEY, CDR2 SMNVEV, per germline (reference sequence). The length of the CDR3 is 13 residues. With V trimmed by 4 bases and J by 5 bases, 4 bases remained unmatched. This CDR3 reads CASSSQGQYGYTF. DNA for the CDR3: TGTGCCAGCAGTTCCCAGGGACAGTATGGCTACACCTTC.

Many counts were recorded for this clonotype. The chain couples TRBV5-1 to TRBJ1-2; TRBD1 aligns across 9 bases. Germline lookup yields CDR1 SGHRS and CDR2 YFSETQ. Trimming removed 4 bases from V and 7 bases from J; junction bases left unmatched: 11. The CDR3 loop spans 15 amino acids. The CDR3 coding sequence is TGCGCCAGCAGCACAGGAACAAAACAGGGGGCTGGCTACACCTTC. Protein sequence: CASSTGTKQGAGYTF.

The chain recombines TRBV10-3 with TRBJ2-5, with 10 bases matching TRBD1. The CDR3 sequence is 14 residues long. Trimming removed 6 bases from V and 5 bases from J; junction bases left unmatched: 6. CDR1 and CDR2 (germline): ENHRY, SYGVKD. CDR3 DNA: TGTGCCATCAGACAAGGACAGGGGGTGGAGACCCAGTACTTC. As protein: CAIRQGQGVETQYF.

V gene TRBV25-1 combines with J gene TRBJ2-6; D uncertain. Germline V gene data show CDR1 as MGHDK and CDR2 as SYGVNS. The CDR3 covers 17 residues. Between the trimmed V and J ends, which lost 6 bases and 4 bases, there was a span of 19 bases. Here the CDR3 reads CASSLVWSNTGANVLTF. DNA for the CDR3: TGTGCCAGCAGCTTAGTATGGTCAAACACCGGGGCCAACGTCCTGACTTTC. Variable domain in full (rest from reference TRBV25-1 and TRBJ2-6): EADIYQTPRYLVIGTGKKITLECSQTMGHDKMYWYQQDPGMELHLIHYSYGVNSTEKGDLSSESTVSRIRTEHFPLTLESARPSHTSQYLCASSLVWSNTGANVLTFGAGSRLTVL.

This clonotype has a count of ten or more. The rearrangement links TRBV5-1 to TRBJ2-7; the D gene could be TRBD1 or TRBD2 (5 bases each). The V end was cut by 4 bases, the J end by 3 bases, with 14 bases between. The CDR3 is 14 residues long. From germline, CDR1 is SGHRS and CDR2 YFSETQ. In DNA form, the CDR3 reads TGCGCCAGCAGCGTCTCCGGGACGGACTACGAGCAGTACTTC. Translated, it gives CASSVSGTDYEQYF.

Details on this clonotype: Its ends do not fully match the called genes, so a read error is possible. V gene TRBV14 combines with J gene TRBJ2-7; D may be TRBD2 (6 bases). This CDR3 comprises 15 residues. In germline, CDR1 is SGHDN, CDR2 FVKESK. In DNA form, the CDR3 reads TGTGCCTGCAGCCAAGGGCGGGGCGTTGGCGACGAGCAGTACTTC. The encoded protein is CACSQGRGVGDEQYF.

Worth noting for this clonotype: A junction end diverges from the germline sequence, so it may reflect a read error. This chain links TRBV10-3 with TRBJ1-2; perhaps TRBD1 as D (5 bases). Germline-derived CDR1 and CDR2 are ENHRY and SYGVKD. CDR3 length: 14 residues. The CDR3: CASSDSTATSGYTF. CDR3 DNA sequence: TGTGCCAGCAGTGACTCGACAGCAACTAGTGGCTACACCTTC.

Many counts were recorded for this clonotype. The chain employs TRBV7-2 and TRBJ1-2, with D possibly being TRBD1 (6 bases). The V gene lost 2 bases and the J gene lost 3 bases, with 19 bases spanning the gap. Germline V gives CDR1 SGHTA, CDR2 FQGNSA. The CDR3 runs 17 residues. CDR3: CASSLNRVLTTDYGYTF. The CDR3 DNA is TGTGCCAGCAGCTTAAACAGGGTACTTACAACTGACTATGGCTACACCTTC.

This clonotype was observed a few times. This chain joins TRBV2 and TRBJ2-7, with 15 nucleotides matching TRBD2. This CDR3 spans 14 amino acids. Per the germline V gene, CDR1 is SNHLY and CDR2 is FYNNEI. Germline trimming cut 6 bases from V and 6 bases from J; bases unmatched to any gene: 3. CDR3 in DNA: TGTGCCAGCAGGGGACTAGCGGGAGGAAGCGAGCAGTACTTC. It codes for CASRGLAGGSEQYF.

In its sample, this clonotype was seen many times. CDR3 residues: CSVQGGVGNQPQHF. The CDR3 coding sequence is TGCAGCGTGCAGGGAGGTGTGGGCAATCAGCCCCAGCATTTT. This chain joins TRBV29-1 and TRBJ1-5; maybe TRBD1 (5 bases). This CDR3 is built from 14 residues. The V gene's germline CDR1 is SQVTM and CDR2 ANQGSEA. V lost 6 bases and J 2 bases, leaving 14 bases between the germline ends.

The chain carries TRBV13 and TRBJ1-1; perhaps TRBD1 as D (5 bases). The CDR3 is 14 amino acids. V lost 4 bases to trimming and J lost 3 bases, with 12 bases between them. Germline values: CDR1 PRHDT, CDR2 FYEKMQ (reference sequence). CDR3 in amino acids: CASSSGGGHTEAFF. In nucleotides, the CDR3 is TGTGCCAGCAGCTCCGGGGGAGGCCACACTGAAGCTTTCTTT.

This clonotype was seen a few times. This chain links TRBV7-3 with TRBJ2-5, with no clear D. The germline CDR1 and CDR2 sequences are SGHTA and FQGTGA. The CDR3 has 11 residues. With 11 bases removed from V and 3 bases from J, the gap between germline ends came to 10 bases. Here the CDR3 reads CAWSLEETQYF. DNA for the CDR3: TGTGCCTGGAGTCTGGAAGAGACCCAGTACTTC.

CDR3 DNA: TGTGCCAGCAGCTTAGGGGACAACCCCGAGGAGCAGTTCTTC. Translation gives CASSLGDNPEEQFF. The V and J genes are TRBV7-9 and TRBJ2-7; TRBD1 might be the D (6 bases). The J call may not be correct, given that the DNA end is closer to TRBJ2-1. The CDR3 length is 14 residues. From germline, CDR1 is SEHNR and CDR2 FQNEAQ (reference sequence).

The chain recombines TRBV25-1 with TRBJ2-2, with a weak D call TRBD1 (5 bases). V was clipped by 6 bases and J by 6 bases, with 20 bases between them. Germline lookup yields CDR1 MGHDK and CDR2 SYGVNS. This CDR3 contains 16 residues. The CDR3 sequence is CASRNSRTRTPGELFF. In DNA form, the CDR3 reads TGTGCCAGCAGAAACTCCCGGACACGAACTCCCGGGGAGCTGTTTTTT. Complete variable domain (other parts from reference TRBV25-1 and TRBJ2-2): EADIYQTPRYLVIGTGKKITLECSQTMGHDKMYWYQQDPGMELHLIHYSYGVNSTEKGDLSSESTVSRIRTEHFPLTLESARPSHTSQYLCASRNSRTRTPGELFFGEGSRLTVL.

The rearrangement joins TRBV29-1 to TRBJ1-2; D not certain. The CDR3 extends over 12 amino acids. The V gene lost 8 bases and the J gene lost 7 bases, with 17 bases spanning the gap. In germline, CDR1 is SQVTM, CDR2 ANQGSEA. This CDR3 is CSSPYDRLGYTF. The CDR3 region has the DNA TGCAGCAGTCCCTACGACCGTCTTGGCTACACCTTC. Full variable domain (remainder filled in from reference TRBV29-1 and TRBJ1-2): SAVISQKPSRDICQRGTSLTIQCQVDSQVTMMFWYRQQPGQSLTLIATANQGSEATYESGFVIDKFPISRPNLTFSTLTVSNMSPEDSSIYLCSSPYDRLGYTFGSGTRLTVV.

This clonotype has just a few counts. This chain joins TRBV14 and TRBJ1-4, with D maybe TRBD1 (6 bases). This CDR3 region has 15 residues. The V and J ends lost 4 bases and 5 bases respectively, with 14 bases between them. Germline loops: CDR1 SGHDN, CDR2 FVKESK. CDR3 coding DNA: TGTGCCAGCAGCCCTGTCCAGGGGTTCAATGAAAAACTGTTTTTT. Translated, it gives CASSPVQGFNEKLFF.

In DNA, the CDR3 is TGTGCCAGCAGGAGAGACAGGGACTACTCCTACGAGCAGTACTTC. The encoded protein is CASRRDRDYSYEQYF. The rearrangement links TRBV12-3 or TRBV12-4 to TRBJ2-7; D may correspond to TRBD1 or TRBD2 (7 bases each). The CDR3 loop spans 15 amino acids. Trimming stripped 6 bases from V and 0 bases from J, with 15 bases between.

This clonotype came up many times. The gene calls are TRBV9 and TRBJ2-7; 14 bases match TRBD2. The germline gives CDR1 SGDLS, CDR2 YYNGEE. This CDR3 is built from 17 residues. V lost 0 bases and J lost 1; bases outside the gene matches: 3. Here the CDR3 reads CASSVDGLAGGSYEQYF. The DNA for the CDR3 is TGTGCCAGCAGCGTAGATGGACTAGCGGGAGGATCCTACGAGCAGTACTTC.